This record concerns one TCR beta chain sequence. Its target is not known. As originally analysed: ImmunoSEQ supplied junction-only sequences lacking quality scores, so filtering was different. Method: immunoSEQ multiplex PCR; TCRdb's copy keeps in-frame clones and lacks some. The V and J calls and clone size are taken from that table; D and trimming were inferred from the DNA. The sample records roughly 2.6 million clones, roughly nine tenths being singletons. Adult Caucasians living in Nashville, Tennessee made up all of the donors. The record originates from a study of shared clonotypes between healthy human individuals. Study-wide points: Estimated clonotype richness was generally higher in naive than memory subsets.

This TCR came from a man aged 18-30 years in good health. The sample consisted of naive CD4+ T cells sorted from blood. Subset of the sample: CD45RA+ positively selected.

This chain's CDR3 is CASSLGQPNYGYTF. CDR3 DNA: TGCGCCAGCAGCTTGGGACAACCAAACTATGGCTACACCTTC. The chain employs TRBV5-1 and TRBJ1-2; D ambiguous. CDR1 and CDR2 from the germline V gene are SGHRS and YFSETQ. Trimming stripped 0 bases from V and 2 bases from J, with 8 bases between. CDR3 length equals 14 residues. The variable domain in full, completed from reference TRBV5-1 and TRBJ1-2, reads KAGVTQTPRYLIKTRGQQVTLSCSPISGHRSVSWYQQTPGQGLQFLFEYFSETQRNKGNFPGRFSGRQFSNSRSEMNVSTLELGDSALYLCASSLGQPNYGYTFGSGTRLTVV.